This T cell receptor beta chain was sequenced for a study of blood T cell repertoires in COVID-19. Participants were aged roughly 18 to 89 years from about 25 US areas. Either two negative PCRs, clearance, or symptom resolution qualified Cohort 3 donors as recovered. The assay was immunoSEQ multiplex PCR, and TCRdb's table has in-frame clones only and misses some. The table has approximately 170,000 clones, around 81% seen once. CDR1 SGHRS and CDR2 YFSETQ come from the germline V gene. V lost 0 bases and J 1 base, leaving 8 bases between the germline ends. The CDR3 spans 16 residues. This clone was seen a few times.

The receptor was derived from a man between 40 and 49 years old who had recovered from COVID-19. The material sequenced was PBMCs or T cells enriched from blood (not recorded which). J is TRBJ2-6 and V is TRBV5-1, with D uncertain. The CDR3 sequence is CASSLVSRSGANVLTF. CDR3 DNA: TGCGCCAGCAGCTTGGTTTCCCGGTCTGGGGCCAACGTCCTGACTTTC.